The 2 T cell receptor beta chains presented below share a single source sample, sequenced in a study of a mutant IDH1 vaccine in newly diagnosed glioma. Sequencing was performed with immunoSEQ multiplex PCR; in TCRdb, only in-frame clones are kept and a portion is missing. The sample consists of approximately 92,000 clones, 80% of them appearing once. Documented time point: baseline, week 1 (first vaccination visit). The sample's treatment: pre-vaccination baseline after standard-of-care therapy. The sample in question was PBMCs, obtained from a glioma patient treated with radiotherapy, temozolomide or both. Receptors originate from a middle-aged man with glioma.

This chain joins TRBV29-1 and TRBJ2-1; D perhaps matches TRBD1 (6 bases). CDR1 is SQVTM, CDR2 ANQGSEA, per germline. V was pared by 3 bases and J by 0 bases, with 18 bases between. This CDR3 is 17 amino acids long. The CDR3 reads CSVEGLGQPSSYNEQFF. The DNA for the CDR3 is TGCAGCGTTGAGGGCCTTGGACAGCCGAGCTCCTACAATGAGCAGTTCTTC.

The chain uses TRBV7-2 and TRBJ2-2; maybe TRBD1 (5 bases). The CDR3 sequence is 14 residues long. The germline V gene has CDR1 SGHTA and CDR2 FQGNSA. Trimming stripped 3 bases from V and 1 base from J, with 6 bases between. CDR3 loop: CASSFRENTGELFF. In DNA, the CDR3 is TGTGCCAGCAGCTTCAGGGAGAACACCGGGGAGCTGTTTTTT.